This is a list of T cell receptor beta chains from one sample in a study of identical twins. Each CDR3 protein is one row after TCRdb ran MiXCR on the 5' RACE reads. Seen here are a few hundred thousand distinct CDR3 sequences, about a fifth observed once, and the top ten hold 12%. Sequenced input: naive T cells sorted from blood. These receptors were obtained from a man in his fifties or sixties in good health. Each CDR3 is given with its conserved first and last residue. The order of the fields is J gene, V gene, clone size, D gene, CDR3 protein, CDR3 DNA. A D gene is named only where the DNA matches it firmly. Clone size is shown for a subset of rows, as once, few, many or a class of expanded clone.

j_gene: TRBJ2-3
v_gene: TRBV24-1
abundance: many
d_gene: NA
CDR3aa: CATSPQGLGTDTQYF
CDR3nt: TGTGCGACCTCGCCTCAGGGGTTGGGGACAGATACGCAGTATTTT

j_gene: TRBJ2-1
v_gene: TRBV20-1
abundance: few
d_gene: TRBD2
CDR3aa: CSARGRGGPSEQFF
CDR3nt: TGCAGTGCTAGAGGCCGGGGGGGCCCGAGTGAGCAGTTCTTC

j_gene: TRBJ1-2
v_gene: TRBV7-9
abundance: NA
d_gene: NA
CDR3aa: CASSFASSNYGYTF
CDR3nt: TGTGCCAGCAGCTTTGCCTCATCCAACTATGGCTACACCTTC

j_gene: TRBJ1-2
v_gene: TRBV4-2
abundance: NA
d_gene: NA
CDR3aa: CASSQDPQDYGYTF
CDR3nt: TGTGCCAGCAGCCAAGATCCGCAAGACTATGGCTACACCTTC

j_gene: TRBJ2-6
v_gene: TRBV5-1
abundance: NA
d_gene: NA
CDR3aa: CASTWGDSGANVLTF
CDR3nt: TGCGCCAGCACCTGGGGGGACTCTGGGGCCAACGTCCTGACTTTC

j_gene: TRBJ2-7
v_gene: TRBV4-2
abundance: NA
d_gene: TRBD2
CDR3aa: CASSQASAGDEQYF
CDR3nt: TGTGCCAGCAGCCAAGCCTCAGCGGGAGATGAGCAGTACTTC

j_gene: TRBJ1-1
v_gene: TRBV9
abundance: few
d_gene: NA
CDR3aa: CASSQEGRWAEAFF
CDR3nt: TGTGCCAGCAGCCAGGAGGGAAGATGGGCTGAAGCTTTCTTT

j_gene: TRBJ1-2
v_gene: TRBV20-1
abundance: few
d_gene: TRBD1
CDR3aa: CSASQPGGRGFRGYTF
CDR3nt: TGCAGTGCCTCCCAACCAGGAGGCAGGGGGTTTAGAGGCTACACCTTC

j_gene: TRBJ2-7
v_gene: TRBV9
abundance: NA
d_gene: TRBD1
CDR3aa: CASSRTGRSYEQYF
CDR3nt: TGTGCCAGCAGCCGGACAGGGAGGTCCTACGAGCAGTACTTC

j_gene: TRBJ2-2
v_gene: TRBV7-6
abundance: NA
d_gene: TRBD2
CDR3aa: CASSFSGGGGELFF
CDR3nt: TGTGCCAGCAGCTTTTCGGGAGGGGGCGGGGAGCTGTTTTTT

j_gene: TRBJ2-7
v_gene: TRBV20-1
abundance: few
d_gene: TRBD1
CDR3aa: CSANRDRGEQYF
CDR3nt: TGCAGTGCTAACCGGGACAGGGGTGAGCAGTACTTC

j_gene: TRBJ1-6
v_gene: TRBV20-1
abundance: few
d_gene: NA
CDR3aa: CSARAFGAPGGSPLHF
CDR3nt: TGCAGTGCTAGAGCTTTCGGGGCTCCCGGGGGTTCACCCCTCCACTTT

j_gene: TRBJ1-2
v_gene: TRBV15
abundance: many
d_gene: NA
CDR3aa: CATEGVGKTRDGYTF
CDR3nt: TGTGCCACCGAGGGGGTAGGGAAGACGAGGGATGGCTACACCTTC

j_gene: TRBJ2-7
v_gene: TRBV19
abundance: many
d_gene: NA
CDR3aa: CASSIIRTTRSYEQYF
CDR3nt: TGTGCCAGTAGTATAATCAGGACAACCCGCTCCTACGAGCAGTACTTC

j_gene: TRBJ2-2
v_gene: TRBV5-1
abundance: few
d_gene: NA
CDR3aa: CASSSRLGTGELFF
CDR3nt: TGCGCCAGCAGCTCCCGCCTGGGGACCGGGGAGCTGTTTTTT

j_gene: TRBJ1-1
v_gene: TRBV5-1
abundance: many
d_gene: NA
CDR3aa: CASSLSVRTEAFF
CDR3nt: TGCGCCAGCAGCTTGTCTGTGAGAACTGAAGCTTTCTTT

j_gene: TRBJ2-1
v_gene: TRBV29-1
abundance: few
d_gene: TRBD2
CDR3aa: CSVTGLAGEEQFF
CDR3nt: TGCAGCGTCACTGGACTAGCGGGAGAGGAGCAGTTCTTC

j_gene: TRBJ1-2
v_gene: TRBV4-2
abundance: few
d_gene: NA
CDR3aa: CASSQDPGNTGYTF
CDR3nt: TGTGCCAGCAGCCAAGACCCCGGGAATACCGGCTACACCTTC

j_gene: TRBJ1-3
v_gene: TRBV20-1
abundance: NA
d_gene: NA
CDR3aa: CSASNRGSGNTIYF
CDR3nt: TGCAGTGCTAGTAATCGGGGATCTGGAAACACCATATATTTT

j_gene: TRBJ2-1
v_gene: TRBV20-1
abundance: many
d_gene: TRBD1
CDR3aa: CSARGQGASYNEQFF
CDR3nt: TGCAGTGCTAGGGGACAGGGGGCTTCATACAATGAGCAGTTCTTC

j_gene: TRBJ2-7
v_gene: TRBV7-2
abundance: NA
d_gene: NA
CDR3aa: CASSLRGLSVYEQYF
CDR3nt: TGTGCCAGCAGCTTAAGGGGGTTAAGTGTCTACGAGCAGTACTTC

j_gene: TRBJ2-7
v_gene: TRBV20-1
abundance: few
d_gene: TRBD1
CDR3aa: CSVRQGDYEQYF
CDR3nt: TGCAGTGTCAGGCAGGGGGACTACGAGCAGTACTTC

j_gene: TRBJ2-5
v_gene: TRBV12-3/TRBV12-4
abundance: few
d_gene: NA
CDR3aa: CASSSRWTENYQETQYF
CDR3nt: TGTGCCAGCAGCTCACGATGGACAGAGAACTACCAAGAGACCCAGTACTTC